These 25 T cell receptor beta chains were sequenced from one sample in a study of T cell repertoires in cytomegalovirus infection (dated 2019 in TCRdb). TCRdb lists the instrument as Illumina HiSeq 1500. Using fastp trimming at Q25 and MiXCR clonotype assembly, TCRdb reanalyzed the public sequencing data and kept in-frame beta chains. Duplicate CDR3 protein sequences are folded into a single record with the most common DNA and genes. In all, the sample holds roughly 150,000 distinct CDR3 sequences, and roughly a quarter of those were seen once. The biggest ten clones account for 11% of the sample. Sample: PBMCs. These receptors came from a human donor in good health (CMV status not recorded). Some clones in this sample may be carry-over from other donors' samples.

This clonotype has a count of ten or more. The chain uses TRBV7-2 and TRBJ2-7; a weak D match, TRBD1 (6 bases). Trimming cost V 4 bases and J 2 bases, with 12 bases left between them. This CDR3 is built from 14 residues. Looked up from germline, CDR1 is SGHTA and CDR2 is FQGNSA. The CDR3 loop reads CASSSNRVTYEQYF. DNA of the CDR3: TGTGCCAGCAGCTCGAACAGGGTTACCTACGAGCAGTACTTC.

This chain connects TRBV5-5 to TRBJ2-7, with 8 bases matching TRBD1. This CDR3 comprises 16 residues. CDR1 and CDR2 (germline): SGHKS, YYEKEE (reference sequence). V lost 4 bases, J lost 4 bases, and 13 bases stayed unmatched. CDR3 sequence reads: CASSPGQGQNVYEQYF. The CDR3 bases are TGTGCCAGCAGCCCCGGACAGGGCCAAAATGTTTACGAGCAGTACTTC. Supplemented by reference TRBV5-5 and TRBJ2-7, the full variable domain reads DAGVTQSPTHLIKTRGQQVTLRCSPISGHKSVSWYQQVLGQGPQFIFQYYEKEERGRGNFPDRFSARQFPNYSSELNVNALLLGDSALYLCASSPGQGQNVYEQYFGPGTRLTVT.

This clonotype was detected only a few times. The genes are TRBV7-6 and TRBJ2-5; 9 bases fit TRBD1. The CDR3 sequence is 15 residues long. The V gene's germline CDR1 is SGHVS and CDR2 FNYEAQ. After removal of 5 bases from V and 1 base from J, the junction contained 5 bases not matched to a gene. CDR3 in DNA: TGTGCCAGCAGCCATCCGACAGGGGGCCAAGAGACCCAGTACTTC. Amino acid sequence: CASSHPTGGQETQYF.

CDR3 DNA sequence: TGTGCCAGCAGCTTATTAGGATCCGGGGAGCTGTTTTTT. Amino acids: CASSLLGSGELFF. V is TRBV7-9 and J is TRBJ2-2; the D is unclear. CDR1 is SEHNR and CDR2 is FQNEAQ in the germline V gene (reference sequence). The CDR3 has 13 amino acids. The V end was cut by 2 bases, the J end by 6 bases, with 7 bases between.

The chain combines TRBV11-2 with TRBJ2-7, with D perhaps TRBD2 (5 bases). Germline V lookup: CDR1 SGHAT, CDR2 FQNNGV. The ends were cut back, 1 base at V and 2 bases at J, with 9 bases in the middle. This CDR3 spans 14 amino acids. The CDR3 sequence is CASSLVRRAYEQYF. CDR3 nucleotide sequence: TGTGCCAGCAGCTTAGTGCGGCGGGCCTACGAGCAGTACTTC.

The chain employs TRBV20-1 and TRBJ2-5, with 10 positions matching TRBD1. With 3 bases clipped from V and 5 bases from J, the junction kept 9 bases outside the gene matches. The CDR3 is 15 residues long. In germline, CDR1 is DFQATT, CDR2 SNEGSKA (reference sequence). CDR3 sequence reads: CSASLGQGLVETQYF. The CDR3 DNA follows: TGCAGTGCTAGTCTGGGACAGGGGCTGGTGGAGACCCAGTACTTC.

This clonotype has only a few counts. J is TRBJ2-2 and V is TRBV5-4, with 9 bases that match TRBD1. J gave up 5 bases and V 4 bases, and 9 bases lay outside the gene matches. From germline, CDR1 is SGHNT and CDR2 YYREEE (reference sequence). This CDR3 contains 16 residues. DNA for the CDR3: TGTGCCAGCAGCATCACAGGGGGCGCGGAAACCGGGGAGCTGTTTTTT. Encoded protein: CASSITGGAETGELFF. Full variable domain (rest looked up from reference TRBV5-4 and TRBJ2-2): ETGVTQSPTHLIKTRGQQVTLRCSSQSGHNTVSWYQQALGQGPQFIFQYYREEENGRGNFPPRFSGLQFPNYSSELNVNALELDDSALYLCASSITGGAETGELFFGEGSRLTVL.

This clonotype was seen repeatedly, ten times or more. The genes are TRBV7-2 and TRBJ2-4, with 7 positions matching TRBD1. CDR3 length: 15 amino acids. Germline loops: CDR1 SGHTA, CDR2 FQGNSA. With 6 bases clipped from V and 1 base from J, the junction kept 6 bases outside the gene matches. CDR3 sequence reads: CASRQPGGAKNIQYF. CDR3 DNA sequence: TGTGCCAGCAGACAACCAGGGGGTGCCAAAAACATTCAGTACTTC.

This clonotype was counted at least ten times. V is TRBV7-2 and J is TRBJ1-2; no firm D call. Trimming stripped 1 base from V and 7 bases from J, with 7 bases between. This CDR3 has 12 amino acids. Germline V gene sequence: CDR1 SGHTA, CDR2 FQGNSA. DNA of the CDR3: TGTGCCAGCAGCTTAGAGGGTTTTGGCTACACCTTC. This gives the protein CASSLEGFGYTF.

The chain links TRBV2 to TRBJ2-7; weak D call: TRBD2 (6 bases). CDR3 length equals 13 residues. Germline V gives CDR1 SNHLY, CDR2 FYNNEI. V was cut by 6 bases and J by 5 bases, with 14 bases left in between. The CDR3 DNA follows: TGTGCCAGCAGGGTGACTAGAACCGACGAGCAGTACTTC. The encoded protein is CASRVTRTDEQYF.

This chain links TRBV2 with TRBJ2-7; 7 bases map to TRBD2. From germline, CDR1 is SNHLY and CDR2 FYNNEI. Trimming took 7 bases from V and 2 from J; bases not matched to a gene: 8. CDR3 length: 14 amino acids. DNA of the CDR3: TGTGCCAGCAATCTCTTGGGGGGGGCCTACGAGCAGTACTTC. Protein: CASNLLGGAYEQYF.

V and J are TRBV7-9 and TRBJ1-2; no reliable D call. Germline assignment: CDR1 SEHNR and CDR2 FQNEAQ (reference sequence). The CDR3 is made up of 11 amino acids. Trimming stripped 5 bases from V and 3 bases from J, with 4 bases between. The CDR3 loop is CASSGDYGYTF. The DNA for the CDR3 is TGTGCCAGCAGCGGGGACTATGGCTACACCTTC. The entire variable domain, with the rest obtained from reference TRBV7-9 and TRBJ1-2, is as follows: DTGVSQNPRHKITKRGQNVTFRCDPISEHNRLYWYRQTLGQGPEFLTYFQNEAQLEKSRLLSDRFSAERPKGSFSTLEIQRTEQGDSAMYLCASSGDYGYTFGSGTRLTVV.

The rearrangement links TRBV20-1 to TRBJ1-1; D perhaps matches TRBD1 (6 bases). This CDR3 contains 12 residues. CDR1 and CDR2 from the germline V gene are DFQATT and SNEGSKA (reference sequence). The CDR3 loop reads CGPATGNTEAFF. The DNA of the CDR3 is TGCGGACCCGCGACAGGGAACACTGAAGCTTTCTTT.

The chain carries TRBV5-1 and TRBJ1-1; 8 nucleotides agree with TRBD1. Germline CDR1 SGHRS, CDR2 YFSETQ. CDR3 length: 17 residues. The ends lost 4 bases at V and 5 bases at J; junction bases unmatched: 16. CDR3 protein: CASSVRLGQGGNTEAFF. DNA for the CDR3: TGCGCCAGCAGCGTTCGCCTCGGACAGGGCGGGAATACTGAAGCTTTCTTT.

This clonotype was counted ten times or more. CDR3 residues: CASSLSSHYTGELFF. In DNA, the CDR3 is TGTGCCAGCAGCTTGAGTAGCCACTACACCGGGGAGCTGTTTTTT. The rearrangement links TRBV5-5 to TRBJ2-2, with D unresolved. This CDR3 region has 15 residues. V was pared by 1 base and J by 3 bases, with 10 bases between. CDR1 and CDR2 (germline): SGHKS, YYEKEE (reference sequence).

This chain links TRBV6-5 with TRBJ1-1; 7 bases agree with TRBD1. Germline CDR1 MNHEY, CDR2 SVGAGI. CDR3 size: 16 residues. The V and J ends lost 8 bases and 4 bases, in that order; junction bases with no gene match: 16. Written as DNA, the CDR3 is TGTGCCAGCTGTATAACAGGGGCCACCTCGACCACTGAAGCTTTCTTT. Translated, it gives CASCITGATSTTEAFF.

This clonotype was seen repeatedly, ten times or more. This chain connects TRBV10-3 to TRBJ2-7; 7 bases agree with TRBD1. Unmatched junction bases numbered 4, after V lost 4 bases and J lost 4 bases. CDR3 length: 13 residues. Germline assignment: CDR1 ENHRY and CDR2 SYGVKD. The chain's CDR3 is CAISGSGGYEQYF. The DNA for the CDR3 is TGTGCCATCAGTGGCTCAGGGGGTTACGAGCAGTACTTC.

This clonotype was counted at least ten times. The rearrangement links TRBV7-2 to TRBJ2-1, with TRBD2 matching 7 bases. Germline V CDR1 and CDR2: SGHTA, FQGNSA. CDR3 size: 16 residues. The V and J ends lost 5 bases and 0 bases, in that order; junction bases with no gene match: 7. CDR3 residues: CASSKSGATSYNEQFF. CDR3 in DNA: TGTGCCAGCAGCAAAAGCGGGGCCACCTCCTACAATGAGCAGTTCTTC.

This clonotype counts as medium-sized. This chain connects TRBV28 to TRBJ1-5; D is uncertain. This CDR3 has 16 amino acids. V gave up 3 bases and J gave up 3 bases, with 15 bases separating them. Germline-derived CDR1 and CDR2 are MDHEN and SYDVKM. The CDR3 loop reads CASSFLAAGDNQPQHF. In nucleotides, the CDR3 is TGTGCCAGCAGTTTCTTGGCAGCTGGCGACAATCAGCCCCAGCATTTT.

This clonotype was seen many times. The chain couples TRBV28 to TRBJ2-3; 11 positions match TRBD2. Germline-derived CDR1 and CDR2 are MDHEN and SYDVKM. V gave up 5 bases and J gave up 2 bases; unmatched junction bases: 6. The CDR3 sequence is 16 residues long. This CDR3 is CASSGSGLADTDTQYF. CDR3 sequence (DNA): TGTGCCAGCAGTGGTTCGGGACTAGCGGACACAGATACGCAGTATTTT.

The V call is TRBV28, the J call TRBJ1-6; D is undetermined. Germline V CDR1 and CDR2: MDHEN, SYDVKM. Between the trimmed V and J ends, which lost 6 bases and 14 bases, there was a span of 11 bases. This CDR3 region has 11 residues. In nucleotides, the CDR3 is TGTGCCAGCAGAAGGTTAGGATCCCTCCACTTT. Translation gives CASRRLGSLHF.

The sample holds many counts of this clonotype. The rearrangement uses TRBV2 and TRBJ1-2; 9 positions match TRBD1. This CDR3 is 14 amino acids long. Germline V gene sequence: CDR1 SNHLY, CDR2 FYNNEI. V dropped 7 bases and J dropped 4; count of bases not matched to a gene: 7. Here the CDR3 reads CASNRDRVRYGYTF. The CDR3 region has the DNA TGTGCCAGCAACCGGGACAGGGTCCGCTATGGCTACACCTTC.

The sample holds many counts of this clonotype. The genes are TRBV7-2 and TRBJ2-3; D may be TRBD2 (5 bases). The germline V and J ends were trimmed by 5 bases and 2 bases, with 14 bases remaining between them. Germline assignment: CDR1 SGHTA and CDR2 FQGNSA. The CDR3 is made up of 15 amino acids. The CDR3 is CASSKTGLSTDTQYF. The CDR3 region has the DNA TGTGCCAGCAGCAAAACGGGGTTATCCACAGATACGCAGTATTTT.

This clonotype came up a few times. This chain connects TRBV7-3 to TRBJ2-3, with D perhaps TRBD1 (5 bases). Looked up from germline, CDR1 is SGHTA and CDR2 is FQGTGA. V lost 0 bases to trimming and J lost 2 bases, with 6 bases between them. This CDR3 region has 14 residues. This CDR3 is CASSLTGPTDTQYF. The CDR3 bases are TGTGCCAGCAGCTTAACGGGGCCCACAGATACGCAGTATTTT.

In its sample, this clonotype was seen many times. The chain is built from TRBV7-2 and TRBJ2-5; 8 bases line up with TRBD2. Germline CDR1 SGHTA, CDR2 FQGNSA. CDR3 length: 17 amino acids. Trimming removed 2 bases from V and 4 bases from J; junction bases left unmatched: 12. Here the CDR3 DNA reads TGTGCCAGCAGCTTATTTGCCAAAGCGGGAGAGCGAGAGACCCAGTACTTC. It encodes CASSLFAKAGERETQYF.